Presented here are 3 T cell receptor beta chains from one specimen sequenced in a study of read filtering for tumor transcriptome and immune sequencing. From roughly 390 ng of RNA, a library with molecular barcoded alpha/delta and beta/gamma adaptors was made. TCRdb fed the reads into MiXCR, producing one record per CDR3 protein. The sample carries tens of thousands of distinct CDR3 sequences, approximately 20% recorded once. The sample consisted of a population of CD138-negative cells sorted from bone marrow. These receptors were collected from a donor older than 35 with multiple myeloma.

There are many counts of this clonotype. V is TRBV12-3 or TRBV12-4 and J is TRBJ2-1, with 7 bases lining up with TRBD1. Germline trimming cut 5 bases from V and 1 base from J; bases unmatched to any gene: 5. The CDR3 contains 15 residues. CDR3 nucleotides: TGTGCCAGCAGTCCTCGACAGGGATCCTACAATGAGCAGTTCTTC. Translated: CASSPRQGSYNEQFF.

This clonotype was recorded at least ten times. The rearrangement joins TRBV29-1 to TRBJ1-1; weak D call: TRBD1 (6 bases). This CDR3 spans 17 amino acids. Trimming stripped 8 bases from V and 1 base from J, with 26 bases between. Germline lookup yields CDR1 SQVTM and CDR2 ANQGSEA. The CDR3 sequence is CSPQPPGTPVQNTEAFF. The CDR3 nucleotides read TGCAGCCCCCAACCCCCCGGGACACCCGTTCAGAACACTGAAGCTTTCTTT. The complete variable domain, with remaining parts taken from reference TRBV29-1 and TRBJ1-1, reads SAVISQKPSRDICQRGTSLTIQCQVDSQVTMMFWYRQQPGQSLTLIATANQGSEATYESGFVIDKFPISRPNLTFSTLTVSNMSPEDSSIYLCSPQPPGTPVQNTEAFFGQGTRLTVV.

This clonotype is termed medium-sized (0.01 to 0.1%). The CDR3 nucleotides read TGTGCCAGCAGCTCCATCCCACTTGGGGTACCCAACAATGAGCAGTTCTTC. Protein product: CASSSIPLGVPNNEQFF. This rearrangement joins TRBV7-8 to TRBJ2-1; no clear D. The V gene lost 4 bases and the J gene lost 5 bases, with 21 bases spanning the gap. The CDR3 extends over 17 amino acids. The germline CDR1 and CDR2 sequences are SGHVS and FQNEAQ.